This T cell receptor (beta chain) was captured by sequencing in a study of CD8 T cells in ankylosing spondylitis (dated by TCRdb to the late 2010s). With respect to the entire study: The study set out to find disease-linked TCR variants by profiling T cell receptor beta repertoires in ankylosing spondylitis patients and healthy donors. Peripheral blood samples were taken, and synovial fluid was additionally collected from ankylosing spondylitis patients. In total, the full study cohort was made up of roughly 110 healthy donors and 25 ankylosing spondylitis patients.

This clonotype came up many times. Its cognate antigen has yet to be identified. Base qualities are not recorded, but no much larger clone differs from it by a single base. General study outcomes and caveats: In peripheral blood, the disease-linked clones were found at relatively low frequencies and had a CD8+ phenotype. Some motif variants had previously been reported in the synovial fluid and blood of reactive arthritis patients, which suggests shared mechanisms of disease initiation. According to the report, matched synovial fluid samples from ankylosing spondylitis patients were significantly enriched for the disease-linked clones. Blood from ankylosing spondylitis patients appeared to be characterized by a TCR beta motif composed of eight highly homologous amino acid variants.

Sequencing used an Illumina HiSeq 2500. TCR beta libraries were prepared by quantitative 5'-RACE with molecular barcodes. The paper's data handling went like this. Disease-linked TCR variants were identified with a new computational method built on a probabilistic model of VDJ rearrangement. TCRdb reworked the public reads: Q25 trimming with fastp, MiXCR clone assembly, productive beta chains retained. Identical CDR3 protein sequences are pooled into one entry, listed with their most common genes and DNA. TCRdb's processing, not the authors', yielded these V and J calls. The sample data list 240,000 or so distinct CDR3 sequences, and roughly 8.6% of these were observed just once. Of the sample, under 7.5% is held by the ten largest clones. The CDR3 covers 15 residues, taking in both the cysteine and the phenylalanine. The DNA shown is the 45-base CDR3, in frame from base 1. Unmatched junction bases come to 9, with V trimmed by 7 bases and J by 2 bases.

The sequence links TRBV12-3 or TRBV12-4 to TRBJ1-1; 8 bases in the junction line up with TRBD1. The sample was blood, either unsorted or a sorted T cell fraction (not recorded which). This clonotype was sampled from a male donor with ankylosing spondylitis or in good health (not recorded which). The DNA reads as follows: TGTGCCAGCACTAAGACGGGACAGGCTAACACTGAAGCTTTCTTT. This translates into CASTKTGQANTEAFF.